The TCR beta chain described here comes from a study of T cell responses to AZD1222 COVID-19 vaccine. Findings and caveats of the study: It should be noted that donors were predominantly white British and more often female, and clonal diversity was possibly underestimated. Among AZD1222 vaccinees, only 5 to 7 were seropositive at baseline. Breadth and depth of Spike-specific TCRs rose after two AZD1222 doses.

After removal of 6 bases from V and 7 bases from J, the junction contained 12 bases not matched to a gene. Germline loops: CDR1 MDHEN, CDR2 SYDVKM. CDR3 length: 15 residues. Data came from immunoSEQ multiplex PCR; TCRdb stores just in-frame clones and leaves some out. In the table there are roughly 95,000 clones, more than 85% of which are singletons. Remarks on this clone: Antigen specificity is unknown.

The origin of this receptor is an adult who received the AZD1222 COVID-19 vaccine. The chain joins TRBV28 to TRBJ2-1; 7 bases map to TRBD1. Here the sequenced sample was peripheral blood, taken 28 days after the second AZD1222 dose. CDR3 sequence reads: CASSRGATRGNEQFF. CDR3 nucleotide sequence: TGTGCCAGCAGCCGGGGAGCAACCAGGGGGAATGAGCAGTTCTTC.